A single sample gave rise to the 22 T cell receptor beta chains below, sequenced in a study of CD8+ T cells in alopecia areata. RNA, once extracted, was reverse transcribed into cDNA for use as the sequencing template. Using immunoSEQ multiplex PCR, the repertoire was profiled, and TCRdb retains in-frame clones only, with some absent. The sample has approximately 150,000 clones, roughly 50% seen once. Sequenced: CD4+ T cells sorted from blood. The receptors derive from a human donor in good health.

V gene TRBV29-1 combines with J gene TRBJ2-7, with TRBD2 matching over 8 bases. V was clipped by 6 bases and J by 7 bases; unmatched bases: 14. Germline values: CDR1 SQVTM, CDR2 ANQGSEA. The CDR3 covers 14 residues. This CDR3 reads CSVASPREGYEQYF. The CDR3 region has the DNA TGCAGCGTCGCGAGCCCCCGGGAGGGGTATGAGCAGTACTTC.

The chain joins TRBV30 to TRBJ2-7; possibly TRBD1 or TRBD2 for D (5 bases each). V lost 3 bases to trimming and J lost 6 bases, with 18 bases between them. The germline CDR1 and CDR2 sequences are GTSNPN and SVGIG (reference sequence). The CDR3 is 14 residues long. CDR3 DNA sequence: TGTGCCTGGAGACCGGGGCCCGGTTTGATCGAGCAGTACTTC. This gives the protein CAWRPGPGLIEQYF.

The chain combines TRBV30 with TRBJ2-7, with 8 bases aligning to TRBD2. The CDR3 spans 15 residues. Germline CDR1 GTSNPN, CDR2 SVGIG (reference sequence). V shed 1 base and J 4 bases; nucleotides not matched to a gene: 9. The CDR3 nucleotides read TGTGCCTGGAGTGGTCAAGCGGGAGCTGGGTACGAGCAGTACTTC. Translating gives CAWSGQAGAGYEQYF.

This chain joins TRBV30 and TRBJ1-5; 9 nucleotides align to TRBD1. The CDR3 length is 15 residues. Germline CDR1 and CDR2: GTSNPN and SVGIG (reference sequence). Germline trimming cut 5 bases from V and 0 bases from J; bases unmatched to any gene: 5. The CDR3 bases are TGTGCCTGGGCAGGGGACAGGGCTAGCAATCAGCCCCAGCATTTT. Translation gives CAWAGDRASNQPQHF.

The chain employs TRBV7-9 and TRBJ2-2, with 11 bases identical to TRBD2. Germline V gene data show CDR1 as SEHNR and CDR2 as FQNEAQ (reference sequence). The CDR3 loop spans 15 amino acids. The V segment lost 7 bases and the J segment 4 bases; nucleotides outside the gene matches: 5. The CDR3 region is CASIASGRSTGELFF. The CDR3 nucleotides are TGTGCCAGCATTGCTAGCGGGAGGAGCACCGGGGAGCTGTTTTTT.

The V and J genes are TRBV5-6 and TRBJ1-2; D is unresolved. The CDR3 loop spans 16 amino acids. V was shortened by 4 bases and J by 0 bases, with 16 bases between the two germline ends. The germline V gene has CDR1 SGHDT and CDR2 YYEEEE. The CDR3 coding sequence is TGTGCCAGCAGCCCCTCAAGGGCGGGAGCTAACTATGGCTACACCTTC. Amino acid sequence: CASSPSRAGANYGYTF. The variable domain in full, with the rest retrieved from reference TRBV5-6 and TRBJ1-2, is DAGVTQSPTHLIKTRGQQVTLRCSPKSGHDTVSWYQQALGQGPQFIFQYYEEEERQRGNFPDRFSGHQFPNYSSELNVNALLLGDSALYLCASSPSRAGANYGYTFGSGTRLTVV.

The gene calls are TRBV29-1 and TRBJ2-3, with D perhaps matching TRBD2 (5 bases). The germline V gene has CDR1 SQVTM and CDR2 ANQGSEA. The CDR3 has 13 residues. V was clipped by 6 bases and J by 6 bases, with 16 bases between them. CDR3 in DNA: TGCAGCGTAGTGGGCCCTCCGGGGGATACGCAGTATTTT. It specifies CSVVGPPGDTQYF.

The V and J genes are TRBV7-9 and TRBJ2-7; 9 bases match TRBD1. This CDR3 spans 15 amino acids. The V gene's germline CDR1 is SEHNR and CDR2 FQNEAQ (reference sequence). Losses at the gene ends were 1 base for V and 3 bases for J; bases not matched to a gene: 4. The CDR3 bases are TGTGCCAGCAGCTTAGGCGACAGGGGGGGCTACGAGCAGTACTTC. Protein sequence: CASSLGDRGGYEQYF.

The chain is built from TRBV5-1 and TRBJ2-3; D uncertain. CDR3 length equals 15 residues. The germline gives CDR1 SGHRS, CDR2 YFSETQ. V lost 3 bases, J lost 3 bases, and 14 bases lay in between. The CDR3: CASSSTRTGTDTQYF. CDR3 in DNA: TGCGCCAGCAGCTCTACCCGGACGGGTACAGATACGCAGTATTTT.

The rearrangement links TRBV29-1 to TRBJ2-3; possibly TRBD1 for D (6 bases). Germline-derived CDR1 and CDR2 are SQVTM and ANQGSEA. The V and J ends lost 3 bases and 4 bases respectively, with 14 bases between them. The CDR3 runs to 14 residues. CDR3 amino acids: CSVEFGQGSDTQYF. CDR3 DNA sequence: TGCAGCGTTGAGTTTGGGCAGGGGTCAGATACGCAGTATTTT.

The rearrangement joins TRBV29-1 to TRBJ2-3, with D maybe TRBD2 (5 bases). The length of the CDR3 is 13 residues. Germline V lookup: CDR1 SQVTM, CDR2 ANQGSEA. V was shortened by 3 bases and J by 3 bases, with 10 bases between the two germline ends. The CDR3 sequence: CSVDKGETDTQYF. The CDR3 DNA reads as TGCAGCGTTGACAAGGGAGAAACAGATACGCAGTATTTT.

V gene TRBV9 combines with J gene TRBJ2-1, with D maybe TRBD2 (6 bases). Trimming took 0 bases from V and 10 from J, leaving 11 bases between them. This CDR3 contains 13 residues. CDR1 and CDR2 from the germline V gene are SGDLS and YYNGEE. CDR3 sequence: CASSVEWAGEQFF. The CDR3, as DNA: TGTGCCAGCAGCGTAGAGTGGGCGGGGGAGCAGTTCTTC.

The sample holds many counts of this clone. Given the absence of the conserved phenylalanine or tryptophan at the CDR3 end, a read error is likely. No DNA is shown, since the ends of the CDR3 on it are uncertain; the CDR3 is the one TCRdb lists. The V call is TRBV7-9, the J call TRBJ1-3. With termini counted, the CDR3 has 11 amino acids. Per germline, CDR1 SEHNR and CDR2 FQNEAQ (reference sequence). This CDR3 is CASSLVGEPGI.

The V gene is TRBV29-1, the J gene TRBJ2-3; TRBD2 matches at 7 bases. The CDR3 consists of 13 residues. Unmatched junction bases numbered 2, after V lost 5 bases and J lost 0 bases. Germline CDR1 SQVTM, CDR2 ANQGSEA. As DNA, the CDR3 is TGCAGCGTTAGCGGGACTAGCACAGATACGCAGTATTTT. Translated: CSVSGTSTDTQYF.

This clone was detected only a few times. CDR3 DNA sequence: TGTGCCAGCAGCTTAGAAGGGACAGGGAGGGACACTGAAGCTTTCTTT. Translation: CASSLEGTGRDTEAFF. This chain uses TRBV7-9 with TRBJ1-1; TRBD1 aligns across 9 bases. The CDR3 totals 16 residues. Germline CDR1 is SEHNR and CDR2 is FQNEAQ (reference sequence). The junction had 6 bases not matched to a gene; V was cut back by 1 base and J by 3 bases.

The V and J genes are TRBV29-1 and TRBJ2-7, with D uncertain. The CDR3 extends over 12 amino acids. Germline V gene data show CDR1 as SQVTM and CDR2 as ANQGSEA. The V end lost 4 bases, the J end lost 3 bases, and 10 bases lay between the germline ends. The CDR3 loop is CSVVGGYYEQYF. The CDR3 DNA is TGCAGCGTTGTCGGCGGATACTACGAGCAGTACTTC.

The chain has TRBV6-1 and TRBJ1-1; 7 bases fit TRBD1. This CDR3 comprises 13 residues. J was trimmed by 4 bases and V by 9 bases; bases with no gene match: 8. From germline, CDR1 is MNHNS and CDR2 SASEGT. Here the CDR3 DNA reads TGTGCCAGTACCCTGACAGGGATCACTGAAGCTTTCTTT. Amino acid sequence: CASTLTGITEAFF.

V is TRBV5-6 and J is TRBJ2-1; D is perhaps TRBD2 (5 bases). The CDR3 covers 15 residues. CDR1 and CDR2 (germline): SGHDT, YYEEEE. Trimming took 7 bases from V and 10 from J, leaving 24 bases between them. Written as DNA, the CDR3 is TGTGCCAGCTCAGCTTGGCTACCGCCCTCGGGAGAGCAGTTCTTC. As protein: CASSAWLPPSGEQFF.

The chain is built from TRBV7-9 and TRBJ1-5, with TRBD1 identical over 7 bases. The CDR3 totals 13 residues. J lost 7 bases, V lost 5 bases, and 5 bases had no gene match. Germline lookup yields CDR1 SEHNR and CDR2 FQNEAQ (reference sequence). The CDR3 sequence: CASSQTGRQPQHF. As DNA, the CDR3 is TGTGCCAGCAGCCAGACAGGGAGACAGCCCCAGCATTTT.

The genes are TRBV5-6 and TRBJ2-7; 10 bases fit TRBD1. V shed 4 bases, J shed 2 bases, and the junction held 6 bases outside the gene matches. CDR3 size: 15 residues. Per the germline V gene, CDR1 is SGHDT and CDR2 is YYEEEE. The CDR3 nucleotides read TGTGCCAGCAGCCCCTGGGACAGGGGAGCCTACGAGCAGTACTTC. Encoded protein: CASSPWDRGAYEQYF. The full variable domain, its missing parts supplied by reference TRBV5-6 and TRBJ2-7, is DAGVTQSPTHLIKTRGQQVTLRCSPKSGHDTVSWYQQALGQGPQFIFQYYEEEERQRGNFPDRFSGHQFPNYSSELNVNALLLGDSALYLCASSPWDRGAYEQYFGPGTRLTVT.

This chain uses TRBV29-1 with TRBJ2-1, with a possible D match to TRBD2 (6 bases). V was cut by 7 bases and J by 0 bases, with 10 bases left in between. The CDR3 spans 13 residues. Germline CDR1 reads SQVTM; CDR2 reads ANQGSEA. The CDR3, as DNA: TGCAGCGCTGCGGGAAGCTCCTACAATGAGCAGTTCTTC. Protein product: CSAAGSSYNEQFF.

The CDR3 reads CASSSLSGEQETQYF. The CDR3 nucleotides are TGTGCCAGCAGCTCCCTTAGCGGCGAACAAGAGACCCAGTACTTC. The V call is TRBV5-4, the J call TRBJ2-5; a possible D gene is TRBD2 (6 bases). There are 15 residues in the CDR3. Germline CDR1 and CDR2: SGHNT and YYREEE (reference sequence). Trimming stripped 3 bases from V and 2 bases from J, with 14 bases between.